The rows below give T cell receptor beta chains drawn from one sample of a study of T cell responses to AZD1222 COVID-19 vaccine. This table comes from immunoSEQ multiplex PCR, and its TCRdb copy is limited to in-frame clones, with some not included. The sample lists 120,000 to 150,000 clones, approximately 91% occurring once. The input for sequencing was peripheral blood, taken 28 days after the second dose of the MenACWY control vaccine. All receptors derive from an adult who received the MenACWY meningococcal vaccine as a control. The CDR3 runs from the conserved cysteine through the conserved F or W. Fields, in order: J gene, D gene, clone size, V gene, CDR3 protein, CDR3 DNA. A D gene is named only where the DNA matches it firmly. Rows give clone size only sometimes, using once, few, many, or a class for an expanded clone.

>TRBJ1-3|.|.|TRBV18
CASSLTEGNTIYF
TGTGCCAGCTCACTGACAGAGGGAAACACCATATATTTT
>TRBJ1-6|.|.|TRBV12-3/TRBV12-4
CASSLGRGTTLHF
TGTGCCAGCAGTTTGGGCAGGGGTACGACCCTCCACTTT
>TRBJ1-2|.|.|TRBV11-3
CASSFQGYGYTF
TGTGCCAGCAGCTTCCAAGGCTATGGCTACACCTTC
>TRBJ2-1|TRBD2|.|TRBV7-3
CASSLEGTSGSQEQFF
TGTGCCAGCAGCTTAGAGGGGACTAGCGGGAGTCAAGAGCAGTTCTTC
>TRBJ2-7|TRBD2|.|TRBV15
CATSRVVASGYEQYF
TGTGCCACCAGCAGAGTTGTAGCTAGCGGCTACGAGCAGTACTTC
>TRBJ1-4|.|.|TRBV3-1/TRBV3-2
CASSQDRGATNEKLFF
TGTGCCAGCAGCCAAGATCGGGGGGCAACTAATGAAAAACTGTTTTTT
>TRBJ1-6|TRBD1|.|TRBV28
CASSSVKQGYNSPLHF
TGTGCCAGCAGTTCCGTAAAACAGGGGTATAATTCACCCCTCCACTTT
>TRBJ1-2|TRBD1|.|TRBV5-1
CASGLPGQPLYGYTF
TGCGCCAGCGGACTACCGGGACAGCCTCTCTATGGCTACACCTTC
>TRBJ1-5|.|.|TRBV28
CASSLLREDQPQHF
TGTGCCAGCAGTTTACTCAGGGAGGACCAGCCCCAGCATTTT
>TRBJ1-5|.|.|TRBV5-1
CASSAQGEGQPQHF
TGCGCCAGCAGCGCACAGGGTGAAGGCCAGCCCCAGCATTTT
>TRBJ2-7|.|.|TRBV19
CASSPGTRTAGEQYF
TGTGCCAGTAGTCCGGGGACGCGGACAGCGGGCGAGCAGTACTTC
>TRBJ1-1|.|.|TRBV7-8
CASSLRRNTEAFF
TGTGCCAGCAGCCTCCGGAGGAACACTGAAGCTTTCTTT
>TRBJ1-5|.|.|TRBV7-2
CASSLGSVSNQPQHF
TGTGCCAGCAGCTTAGGTTCGGTTAGCAATCAGCCCCAGCATTTT
>TRBJ2-7|.|.|TRBV4-3
CASSQDADYEQYF
TGCGCCAGCAGCCAAGATGCTGATTACGAGCAGTACTTC
>TRBJ2-7|.|.|TRBV19
CASSIISGEQCF
TGTGCCAGTAGTATAATTTCCGGAGAGCAGTGCTTC
>TRBJ2-1|TRBD2|.|TRBV27
CASSLGGSNEQFF
TGTGCCAGCAGTTTGGGCGGGAGCAATGAGCAGTTCTTC
>TRBJ2-5|TRBD2|.|TRBV12-3/TRBV12-4
CASSFGGGETQYF
TGTGCCAGCAGTTTTGGGGGGGGAGAGACCCAGTACTTC
>TRBJ1-5|.|.|TRBV6-6
CASSYGRALDQPQHF
TGTGCCAGCAGTTACGGCAGGGCGTTAGATCAGCCCCAGCATTTT
>TRBJ1-5|.|few|TRBV4-2
CASSQAEPNSNQPQHF
TGTGCCAGCAGCCAGGCGGAACCGAATAGCAATCAGCCCCAGCATTTT
>TRBJ1-1|.|.|TRBV7-3
CASSLDPDTEAFF
TGTGCCAGCAGCTTAGATCCGGACACTGAAGCTTTCTTT
>TRBJ1-2|TRBD1|.|TRBV9
CASSKHRDSAGYTF
TGTGCCAGCAGCAAACACCGGGACAGTGCTGGCTACACCTTC
>TRBJ1-3|.|.|TRBV6-1
CASSEAGFYGNTIYF
TGTGCCAGCAGTGAAGCAGGGTTTTACGGAAACACCATATATTTT
>TRBJ1-2|TRBD1|.|TRBV19
CASIPGQGDGYTF
TGTGCCAGTATTCCGGGACAGGGGGACGGCTACACCTTC
>TRBJ1-2|TRBD1|.|TRBV4-1
CASSHINPGQGPGYTF
TGCGCCAGCAGCCATATTAACCCGGGACAGGGACCTGGCTACACCTTC
>TRBJ1-1|.|.|TRBV2
CASTLVWGTEAFF
TGTGCCAGCACCTTAGTCTGGGGCACTGAAGCTTTCTTT
>TRBJ1-2|.|.|TRBV2
CAGRGGGYGYTF
TGTGCCGGGCGGGGGGGAGGCTATGGCTACACCTTC
>TRBJ1-2|.|once|TRBV7-2
CASSLMDSPSGGYTF
TGTGCCAGCAGCTTGATGGACAGTCCTTCGGGTGGCTACACCTTC
>TRBJ1-3|.|.|TRBV6-5
CASSYSGRGNTIYF
TGTGCCAGCAGTTACTCAGGCAGGGGAAACACCATATATTTT